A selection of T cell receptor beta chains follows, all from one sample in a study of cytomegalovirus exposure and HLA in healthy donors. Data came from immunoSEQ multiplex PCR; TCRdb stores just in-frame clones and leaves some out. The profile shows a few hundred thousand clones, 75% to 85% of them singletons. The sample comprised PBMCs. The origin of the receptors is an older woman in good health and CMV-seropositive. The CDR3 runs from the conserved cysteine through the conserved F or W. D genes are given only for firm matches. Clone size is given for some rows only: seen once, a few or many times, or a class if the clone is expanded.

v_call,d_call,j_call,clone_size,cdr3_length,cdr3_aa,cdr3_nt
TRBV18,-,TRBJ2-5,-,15,CASSSNRVKGETQYF,TGTGCCAGCTCGTCTAACAGGGTAAAGGGAGAGACCCAGTACTTC
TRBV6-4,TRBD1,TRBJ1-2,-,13,CASSRTGGYGYTF,TGTGCCAGCAGTCGGACAGGGGGATATGGCTACACCTTC
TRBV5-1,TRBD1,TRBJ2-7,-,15,CASSPRQGSSYEQYF,TGCGCCAGCAGCCCCCGACAGGGTTCTAGCTACGAGCAGTACTTC
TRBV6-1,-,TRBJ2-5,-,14,CASSEATGRETQYF,TGTGCCAGCAGTGAAGCTACAGGGAGAGAGACCCAGTACTTC
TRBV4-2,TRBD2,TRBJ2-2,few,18,CASSHVQRGSRGTGELFF,TGTGCCAGCAGCCATGTCCAGCGGGGGTCGAGAGGGACCGGGGAGCTGTTTTTT
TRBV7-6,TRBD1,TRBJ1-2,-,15,CASSLGSGTVDGYTF,TGTGCCAGCAGCTTGGGTTCCGGGACAGTTGACGGCTACACCTTC
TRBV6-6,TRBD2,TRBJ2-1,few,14,CASSSTSGENEQFF,TGTGCCAGCAGTTCGACTAGCGGAGAAAATGAGCAGTTCTTC
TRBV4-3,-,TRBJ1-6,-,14,CASSQGGRDSPLHF,TGCGCCAGCAGCCAGGGGGGGCGCGATTCACCCCTCCACTTT
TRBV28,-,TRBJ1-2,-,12,CASRPGYYGYTF,TGTGCCAGCAGGCCGGGGTACTATGGCTACACCTTC
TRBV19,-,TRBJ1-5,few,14,CASSMTGGNQPQHF,TGTGCCAGTAGTATGACGGGGGGCAATCAGCCCCAGCATTTT
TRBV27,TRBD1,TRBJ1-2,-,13,CASRRGQNYGYTF,TGTGCCAGCAGGAGGGGACAGAACTATGGCTACACCTTC
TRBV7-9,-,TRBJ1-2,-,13,CSSSLALEGYHTF,TGTTCCAGCAGCTTAGCGTTAGAGGGTTATCACACCTTC
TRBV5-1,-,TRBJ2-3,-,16,CASSDRNGGLLDTQYF,TGCGCCAGCAGCGACCGCAACGGGGGGCTCTTAGATACGCAGTATTTT
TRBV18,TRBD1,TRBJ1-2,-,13,CASSPRTGDGYTF,TGTGCCAGCTCACCAAGGACAGGGGACGGCTACACCTTC
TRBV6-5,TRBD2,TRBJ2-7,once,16,CASSYSITSGPYEQYF,TGTGCCAGCAGTTACTCGATCACTAGCGGGCCCTACGAGCAGTACTTC
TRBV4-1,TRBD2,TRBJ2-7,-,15,CASRGLGLAGAEQYF,TGCGCCAGCCGAGGGTTGGGACTAGCGGGAGCCGAGCAGTACTTC
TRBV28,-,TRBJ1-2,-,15,CASSLSQAGGYGYTF,TGTGCCAGCAGTTTATCACAGGCCGGGGGCTATGGCTACACCTTC
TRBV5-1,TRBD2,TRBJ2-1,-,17,CASSLGEAGGRYNEQFF,TGCGCCAGCAGCTTGGGGGAAGCGGGGGGTCGCTACAATGAGCAGTTCTTC
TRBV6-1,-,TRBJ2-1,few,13,CAVEGERNNEQFF,TGTGCAGTAGAGGGAGAGAGGAACAATGAGCAGTTCTTC
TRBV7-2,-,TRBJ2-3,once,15,CASSLGGYWRDTQYF,TGTGCCAGCAGCTTAGGAGGCTATTGGAGAGATACGCAGTATTTT
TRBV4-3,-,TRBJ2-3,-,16,CASSQDASGFTDTQYF,TGCGCCAGCAGCCAAGATGCGAGCGGTTTCACAGATACGCAGTATTTT
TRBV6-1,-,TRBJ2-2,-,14,CASSELGGTGELFF,TGTGCCAGCAGTGAACTGGGGGGAACCGGGGAGCTGTTTTTT
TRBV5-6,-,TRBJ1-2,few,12,CASSLQGPSYTF,TGTGCCAGCAGCTTGCAGGGGCCAAGCTACACCTTC
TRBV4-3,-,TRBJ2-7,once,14,CASSPLQGPYEQYF,TGCGCCAGCAGCCCACTACAGGGACCCTACGAGCAGTACTTC
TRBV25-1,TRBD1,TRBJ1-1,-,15,CASRNRDRGGTEAFF,TGTGCCAGCAGGAACCGGGACAGGGGAGGCACTGAAGCTTTCTTT
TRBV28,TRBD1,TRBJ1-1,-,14,CASSLGTGRTEAFF,TGTGCCAGCAGTTTAGGGACAGGGCGCACTGAAGCTTTCTTT
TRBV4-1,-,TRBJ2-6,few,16,CASSQPTGIGANVLTF,TGCGCCAGCAGCCAGCCTACAGGGATCGGGGCCAACGTCCTGACTTTC